This T cell receptor (beta chain) was sequenced for a study of T cell repertoires in cytomegalovirus infection (dated 2019 in TCRdb). General notes on the study: The peptide stimulations were aimed at well-studied HLA-B-restricted epitopes as well as recently identified HLA-C-restricted CMV epitopes, whose presentation resists viral immunomodulation. Because public TCR beta signatures pointed to carriage of CMV infection together with the matching HLA type, the HLA type of each donor mattered for the analysis.

The sequencer was an Illumina HiSeq 1500. Through fastp at Q25 and MiXCR, TCRdb rebuilt clones from the public reads, retaining in-frame beta chains. Rows with one shared CDR3 protein collapse into an entry with the most common genes and DNA. This sample has 700,000 to 950,000 distinct CDR3 sequences in its table, and about 33% of those were observed once. In total, the top ten clones hold 9.5% to 15% of the sample. Per the publication, the treatment or condition label means: in vitro stimulation with specific CMV peptide epitopes to enrich CMV-specific T cells. Spanning cysteine to phenylalanine, the CDR3 consists of 15 amino acids. Only the CDR3 part of the read is kept: 45 bases, read in frame from the first base. Via the germline V gene, CDR1 is MNHEY and CDR2 SVGEGT. V is trimmed back by 2 bases and J by 5 bases, and the junction contains 7 bases that no gene match accounts for. For this clonotype: Its antigen has not been determined. This could be a read error, since a much larger clone is one nucleotide away.

General study outcomes and caveats: Cumulative frequency of public TCR beta family members discriminated carriers of CMV infection plus the relevant HLA type in this cohort and an independent 352-donor cohort. The ex vivo response was dominated by HLA-C-restricted CMV-specific TCR beta clonotypes, and the single most frequent clonotype in two of eight donors was supplied by these HLA-C-restricted clonotypes.

Here the sequenced sample was cultured CD8+ T cells from PBMCs, taken from culture after CMV antigen stimulation. The chain is made from TRBV6-2 or TRBV6-3 and TRBJ2-3; 7 bases in the junction line up with TRBD2. This clonotype was sampled from a human donor in good health (CMV status not recorded). Some clones in this sample may be carry-over from other donors' samples. For the CDR3, the sequence is CASSYGGGAIDTQYF. The DNA sequence follows: TGTGCCAGCAGTTACGGCGGGGGTGCCATAGATACGCAGTATTTT.